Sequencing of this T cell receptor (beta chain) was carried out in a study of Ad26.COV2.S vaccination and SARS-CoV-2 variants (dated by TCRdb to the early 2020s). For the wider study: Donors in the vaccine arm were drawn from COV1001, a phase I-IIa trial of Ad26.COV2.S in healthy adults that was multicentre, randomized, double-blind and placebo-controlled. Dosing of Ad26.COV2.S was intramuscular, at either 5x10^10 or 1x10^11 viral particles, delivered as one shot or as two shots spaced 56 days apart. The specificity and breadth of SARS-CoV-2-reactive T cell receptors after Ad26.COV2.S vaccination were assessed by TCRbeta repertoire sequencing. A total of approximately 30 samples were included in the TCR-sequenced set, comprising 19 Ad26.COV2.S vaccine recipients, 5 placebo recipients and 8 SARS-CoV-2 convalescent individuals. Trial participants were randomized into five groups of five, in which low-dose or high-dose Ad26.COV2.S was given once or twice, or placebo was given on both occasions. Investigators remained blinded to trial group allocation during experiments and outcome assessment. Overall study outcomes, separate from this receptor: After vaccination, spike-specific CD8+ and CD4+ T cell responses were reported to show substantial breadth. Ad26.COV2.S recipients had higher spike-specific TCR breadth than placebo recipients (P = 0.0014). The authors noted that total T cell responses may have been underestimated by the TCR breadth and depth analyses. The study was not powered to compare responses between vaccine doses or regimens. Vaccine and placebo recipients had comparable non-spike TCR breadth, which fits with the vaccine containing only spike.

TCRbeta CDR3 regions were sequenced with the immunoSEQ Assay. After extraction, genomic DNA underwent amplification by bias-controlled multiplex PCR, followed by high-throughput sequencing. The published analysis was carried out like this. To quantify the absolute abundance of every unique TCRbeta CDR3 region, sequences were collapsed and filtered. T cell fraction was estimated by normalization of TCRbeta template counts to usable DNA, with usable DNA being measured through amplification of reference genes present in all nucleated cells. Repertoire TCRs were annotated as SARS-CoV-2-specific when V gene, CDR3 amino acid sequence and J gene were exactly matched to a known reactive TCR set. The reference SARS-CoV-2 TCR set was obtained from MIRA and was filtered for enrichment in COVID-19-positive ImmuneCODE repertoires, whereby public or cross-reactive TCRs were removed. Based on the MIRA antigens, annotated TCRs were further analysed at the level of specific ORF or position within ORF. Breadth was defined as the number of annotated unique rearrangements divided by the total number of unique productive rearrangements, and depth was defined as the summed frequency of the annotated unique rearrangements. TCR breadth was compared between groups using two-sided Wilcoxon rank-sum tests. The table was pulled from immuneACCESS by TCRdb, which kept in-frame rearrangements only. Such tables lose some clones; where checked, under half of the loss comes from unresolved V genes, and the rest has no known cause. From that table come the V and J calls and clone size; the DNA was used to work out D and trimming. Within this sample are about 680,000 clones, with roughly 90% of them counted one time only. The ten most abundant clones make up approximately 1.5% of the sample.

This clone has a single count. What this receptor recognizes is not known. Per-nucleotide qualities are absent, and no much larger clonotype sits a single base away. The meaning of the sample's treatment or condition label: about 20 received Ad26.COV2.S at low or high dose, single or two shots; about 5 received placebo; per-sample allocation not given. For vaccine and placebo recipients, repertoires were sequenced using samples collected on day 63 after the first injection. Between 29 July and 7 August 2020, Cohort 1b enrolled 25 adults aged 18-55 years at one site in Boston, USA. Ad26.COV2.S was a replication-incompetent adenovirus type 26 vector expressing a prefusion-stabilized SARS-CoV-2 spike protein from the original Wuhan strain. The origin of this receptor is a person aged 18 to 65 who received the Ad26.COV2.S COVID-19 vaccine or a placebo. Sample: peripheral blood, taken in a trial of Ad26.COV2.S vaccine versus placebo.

The encoded CDR3 is CASSQALAGRREETQYF. The DNA reads as follows: TGTGCCAGCAGCCAAGCGTTGGCGGGTCGAAGAGAAGAGACCCAGTACTTC. This receptor chain uses TRBV3-1 (or the pseudogene TRBV3-2) and TRBJ2-5; 5 matching bases give a weak D call of TRBD2. Taken from the germline V gene (reference sequence), the CDR1 and CDR2 loops are LGHDT and YNNKEL. The CDR3 holds 17 amino acids from the cysteine to the phenylalanine. Only the CDR3 DNA is retained, 51 bases long and in frame from the first base. The trim is 1 base for V and 3 bases for J, with a gap of 18 bases between the germline ends.